These T cell receptor beta chains were read from a single sample in a study of cytotoxic CD8 clonotypes in ibrutinib-treated CLL. The protocol was immunoSEQ multiplex PCR, while the TCRdb copy is restricted to in-frame clones and leaves out a portion. Seen here are about 72,000 clones, approximately 80% observed once, and the top ten hold roughly 8%. The sample in question was PBMCs, obtained at disease progression, from a patient treated with ibrutinib. These receptors all come from a human donor with chronic lymphocytic leukemia. Both conserved end residues are part of each CDR3. Each record gives: V gene, clone size, J gene, D gene, CDR3 DNA, CDR3 protein. A D gene is named only where the DNA matches it firmly. Rows may omit the clone size; those that give it use once, few, many or a size class.

V: TRBV27; size: -; J: TRBJ2-1; D: -; DNA: TGTGCCAGCAGTTTTTTTAGGGAACAACAGTTCTTC; CDR3: CASSFFREQQFF
V: TRBV21-1; size: -; J: TRBJ1-3; D: -; DNA: TGTGCCAGCAGCAAAGGGGCCCGTGCCTGTGGAAACACCATATATTTT; CDR3: CASSKGARACGNTIYF
V: TRBV4-2; size: few; J: TRBJ2-1; D: -; DNA: TGTGCCAGCAGCCAAGATTTCGCCCAGTCTTACAATGAGCAGTTCTTC; CDR3: CASSQDFAQSYNEQFF
V: TRBV27; size: -; J: TRBJ1-5; D: -; DNA: TGTGCCAGCGGCCAGGGAAGGTATCAGCCCCAGCATTTT; CDR3: CASGQGRYQPQHF
V: TRBV5-1; size: once; J: TRBJ2-7; D: TRBD1; DNA: TGCGCCAGCAGCCCTGGACAGGGGAGCTACGAGCAGTACTTC; CDR3: CASSPGQGSYEQYF
V: TRBV5-1; size: -; J: TRBJ2-1; D: TRBD2; DNA: TGCGCCAGCAGCCCCCAGGCTAGCGGGGTATACAATGAGCAGTTCTTC; CDR3: CASSPQASGVYNEQFF
V: TRBV11-2; size: -; J: TRBJ2-5; D: -; DNA: TGTGCCAGCAGCTTCGTTGGGGGCCAAGAGACCCAGTACTTC; CDR3: CASSFVGGQETQYF
V: TRBV6-5; size: -; J: TRBJ2-1; D: -; DNA: TGTGCCAGCAGCCTTTCCCCTAAGAATGAGCAGTTCTTC; CDR3: CASSLSPKNEQFF
V: TRBV18; size: -; J: TRBJ2-1; D: -; DNA: TGTGCCAGCTCACCTAGCAGGGTTTCGACTGAGCAGTTCTTC; CDR3: CASSPSRVSTEQFF
V: TRBV7-3; size: -; J: TRBJ2-1; D: TRBD2; DNA: TGTGCCAGCAGCTCGGGACTAGCGCGAAACAATGAGCAGTTCTTC; CDR3: CASSSGLARNNEQFF
V: TRBV29-1; size: -; J: TRBJ2-7; D: -; DNA: TGCAGCGTTGAAGAGATAAGCGGGACAGAGCTCTCCTACGAGCAGTACTTC; CDR3: CSVEEISGTELSYEQYF
V: TRBV30; size: once; J: TRBJ2-2; D: -; DNA: TGTGCCTGGAGGCAAGGGCCGAACACCGGGGAGCTGTTTTTT; CDR3: CAWRQGPNTGELFF
V: TRBV7-9; size: once; J: TRBJ1-1; D: -; DNA: TGTGCCAGCAGCTCCATGGGACAGAACACTGAAGCTTTCTTT; CDR3: CASSSMGQNTEAFF
V: TRBV5-6; size: -; J: TRBJ1-4; D: -; DNA: TGTGCCAGCAGCTTGGATCGGCGCCTTAATGAAAAACTGTTTTTT; CDR3: CASSLDRRLNEKLFF
V: TRBV2; size: -; J: TRBJ1-5; D: -; DNA: TGTGCCAGCAGTGAAAAGGCAGGGGCAGTCGGCCAGCCCCAGCATTTT; CDR3: CASSEKAGAVGQPQHF
V: TRBV27; size: -; J: TRBJ2-1; D: -; DNA: TGTGCCAGCAGTGGAAGGACAGTCGGTGAGCAGTTCTTC; CDR3: CASSGRTVGEQFF